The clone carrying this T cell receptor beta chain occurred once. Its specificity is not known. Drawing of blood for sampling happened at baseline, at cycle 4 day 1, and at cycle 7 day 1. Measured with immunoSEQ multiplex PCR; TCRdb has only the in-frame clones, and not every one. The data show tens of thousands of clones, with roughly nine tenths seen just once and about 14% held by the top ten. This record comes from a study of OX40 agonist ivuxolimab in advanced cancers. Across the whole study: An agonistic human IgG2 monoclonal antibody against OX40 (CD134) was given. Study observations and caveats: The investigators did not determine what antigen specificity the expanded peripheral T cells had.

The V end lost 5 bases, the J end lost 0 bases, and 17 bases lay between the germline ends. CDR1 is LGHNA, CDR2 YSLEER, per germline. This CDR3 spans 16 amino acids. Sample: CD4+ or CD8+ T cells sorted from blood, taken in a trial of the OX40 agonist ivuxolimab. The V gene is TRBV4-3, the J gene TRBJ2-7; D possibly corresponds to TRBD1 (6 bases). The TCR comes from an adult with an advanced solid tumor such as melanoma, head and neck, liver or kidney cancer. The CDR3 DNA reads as TGCGCCAGCAGCGTGCACAGGGCCCCACCCTCCTACGAGCAGTACTTC. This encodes CASSVHRAPPSYEQYF.